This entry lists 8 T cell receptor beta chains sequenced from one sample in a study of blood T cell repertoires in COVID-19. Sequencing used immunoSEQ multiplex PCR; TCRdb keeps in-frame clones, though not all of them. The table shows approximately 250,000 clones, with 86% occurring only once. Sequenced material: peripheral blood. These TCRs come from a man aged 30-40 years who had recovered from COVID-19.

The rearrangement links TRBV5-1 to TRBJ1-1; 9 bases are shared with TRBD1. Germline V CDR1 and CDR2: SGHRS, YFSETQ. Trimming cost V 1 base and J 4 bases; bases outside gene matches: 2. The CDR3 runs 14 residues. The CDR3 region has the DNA TGCGCCAGCAGCTTGACAGGGGGCGGCACTGAAGCTTTCTTT. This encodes CASSLTGGGTEAFF.

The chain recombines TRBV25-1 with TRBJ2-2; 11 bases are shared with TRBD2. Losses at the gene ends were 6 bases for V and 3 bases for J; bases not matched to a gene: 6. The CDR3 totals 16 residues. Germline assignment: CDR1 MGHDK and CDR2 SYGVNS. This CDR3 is CASSAGTSGYTGELFF. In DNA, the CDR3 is TGTGCCAGCAGCGCCGGGACTAGCGGATACACCGGGGAGCTGTTTTTT.

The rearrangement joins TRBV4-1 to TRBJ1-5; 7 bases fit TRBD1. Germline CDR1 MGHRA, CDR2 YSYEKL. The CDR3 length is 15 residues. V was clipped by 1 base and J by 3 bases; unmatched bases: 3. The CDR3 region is CASSQATGANQPQHF. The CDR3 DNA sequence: TGCGCCAGCAGCCAAGCCACAGGGGCCAATCAGCCCCAGCATTTT.

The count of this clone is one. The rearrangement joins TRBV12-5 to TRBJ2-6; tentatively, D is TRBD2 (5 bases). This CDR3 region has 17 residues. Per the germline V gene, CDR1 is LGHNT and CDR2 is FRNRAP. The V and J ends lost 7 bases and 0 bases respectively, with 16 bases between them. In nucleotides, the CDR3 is TGTGCTAGTGTCCTGACCCGGGGTGACTCTGGGGCCAACGTCCTGACTTTC. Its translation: CASVLTRGDSGANVLTF.

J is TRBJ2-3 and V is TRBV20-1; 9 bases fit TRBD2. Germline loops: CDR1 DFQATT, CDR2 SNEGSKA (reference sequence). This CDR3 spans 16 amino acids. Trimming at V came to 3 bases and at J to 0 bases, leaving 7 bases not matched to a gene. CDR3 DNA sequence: TGCAGTGCTAGTGGCGGGCTAGCGGGAAGCACAGATACGCAGTATTTT. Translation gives CSASGGLAGSTDTQYF.

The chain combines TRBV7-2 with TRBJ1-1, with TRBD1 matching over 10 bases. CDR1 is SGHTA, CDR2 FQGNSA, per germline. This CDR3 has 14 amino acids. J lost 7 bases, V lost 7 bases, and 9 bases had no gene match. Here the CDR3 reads CASNPPGTGVEAFF. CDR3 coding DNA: TGTGCCAGCAACCCTCCCGGGACAGGGGTTGAAGCTTTCTTT.

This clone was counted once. Here the CDR3 DNA reads TGTGCCAGTAGTATAGTTCCCCTAGAGACCCAGTACTTC. Protein sequence: CASSIVPLETQYF. The chain combines TRBV19 with TRBJ2-5, with D unclear. This CDR3 spans 13 amino acids. Germline V lookup: CDR1 LNHDA, CDR2 SQIVND (reference sequence). V was clipped by 1 base and J by 4 bases, with 7 bases between them.

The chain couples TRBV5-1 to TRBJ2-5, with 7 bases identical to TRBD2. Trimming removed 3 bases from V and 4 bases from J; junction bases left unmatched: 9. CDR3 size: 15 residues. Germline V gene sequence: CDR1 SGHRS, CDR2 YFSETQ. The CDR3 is CASSSGLVVSETQYF. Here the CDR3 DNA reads TGCGCCAGCAGCTCAGGACTAGTCGTGTCAGAGACCCAGTACTTC. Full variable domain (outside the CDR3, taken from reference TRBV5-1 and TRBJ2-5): KAGVTQTPRYLIKTRGQQVTLSCSPISGHRSVSWYQQTPGQGLQFLFEYFSETQRNKGNFPGRFSGRQFSNSRSEMNVSTLELGDSALYLCASSSGLVVSETQYFGPGTRLLVL.